The T cell receptor beta chain described here comes from a study of cytotoxic CD8 clonotypes in ibrutinib-treated CLL. Study-wide findings and caveats: Having risen at ibrutinib response, clonality had fallen back toward baseline by progression. Once treatment began, public clonotypes, which were uncommon, contracted or stayed stable.

The germline V gene encodes CDR1 SGHRS and CDR2 YFSETQ. The CDR3 sequence is 17 residues long. V lost 1 base to trimming and J lost 4 bases, with 17 bases between them. Profiled with immunoSEQ multiplex PCR; TCRdb holds only in-frame clones, not every one. The sample has hundreds of thousands of clones, 70% seen once. This clone was counted between two and nine times. Its antigen remains unidentified. Sequences were derived from PBMCs, sampled after 24 months of ibrutinib treatment. The origin of this receptor is a human donor with chronic lymphocytic leukemia. The rearrangement joins TRBV5-1 to TRBJ1-4, with D maybe TRBD1 (5 bases). For the CDR3, the DNA is TGCGCCAGCAGCTTGATGGGCAGGAAGACAGTTAATGAAAAACTGTTTTTT. It is translated as CASSLMGRKTVNEKLFF.